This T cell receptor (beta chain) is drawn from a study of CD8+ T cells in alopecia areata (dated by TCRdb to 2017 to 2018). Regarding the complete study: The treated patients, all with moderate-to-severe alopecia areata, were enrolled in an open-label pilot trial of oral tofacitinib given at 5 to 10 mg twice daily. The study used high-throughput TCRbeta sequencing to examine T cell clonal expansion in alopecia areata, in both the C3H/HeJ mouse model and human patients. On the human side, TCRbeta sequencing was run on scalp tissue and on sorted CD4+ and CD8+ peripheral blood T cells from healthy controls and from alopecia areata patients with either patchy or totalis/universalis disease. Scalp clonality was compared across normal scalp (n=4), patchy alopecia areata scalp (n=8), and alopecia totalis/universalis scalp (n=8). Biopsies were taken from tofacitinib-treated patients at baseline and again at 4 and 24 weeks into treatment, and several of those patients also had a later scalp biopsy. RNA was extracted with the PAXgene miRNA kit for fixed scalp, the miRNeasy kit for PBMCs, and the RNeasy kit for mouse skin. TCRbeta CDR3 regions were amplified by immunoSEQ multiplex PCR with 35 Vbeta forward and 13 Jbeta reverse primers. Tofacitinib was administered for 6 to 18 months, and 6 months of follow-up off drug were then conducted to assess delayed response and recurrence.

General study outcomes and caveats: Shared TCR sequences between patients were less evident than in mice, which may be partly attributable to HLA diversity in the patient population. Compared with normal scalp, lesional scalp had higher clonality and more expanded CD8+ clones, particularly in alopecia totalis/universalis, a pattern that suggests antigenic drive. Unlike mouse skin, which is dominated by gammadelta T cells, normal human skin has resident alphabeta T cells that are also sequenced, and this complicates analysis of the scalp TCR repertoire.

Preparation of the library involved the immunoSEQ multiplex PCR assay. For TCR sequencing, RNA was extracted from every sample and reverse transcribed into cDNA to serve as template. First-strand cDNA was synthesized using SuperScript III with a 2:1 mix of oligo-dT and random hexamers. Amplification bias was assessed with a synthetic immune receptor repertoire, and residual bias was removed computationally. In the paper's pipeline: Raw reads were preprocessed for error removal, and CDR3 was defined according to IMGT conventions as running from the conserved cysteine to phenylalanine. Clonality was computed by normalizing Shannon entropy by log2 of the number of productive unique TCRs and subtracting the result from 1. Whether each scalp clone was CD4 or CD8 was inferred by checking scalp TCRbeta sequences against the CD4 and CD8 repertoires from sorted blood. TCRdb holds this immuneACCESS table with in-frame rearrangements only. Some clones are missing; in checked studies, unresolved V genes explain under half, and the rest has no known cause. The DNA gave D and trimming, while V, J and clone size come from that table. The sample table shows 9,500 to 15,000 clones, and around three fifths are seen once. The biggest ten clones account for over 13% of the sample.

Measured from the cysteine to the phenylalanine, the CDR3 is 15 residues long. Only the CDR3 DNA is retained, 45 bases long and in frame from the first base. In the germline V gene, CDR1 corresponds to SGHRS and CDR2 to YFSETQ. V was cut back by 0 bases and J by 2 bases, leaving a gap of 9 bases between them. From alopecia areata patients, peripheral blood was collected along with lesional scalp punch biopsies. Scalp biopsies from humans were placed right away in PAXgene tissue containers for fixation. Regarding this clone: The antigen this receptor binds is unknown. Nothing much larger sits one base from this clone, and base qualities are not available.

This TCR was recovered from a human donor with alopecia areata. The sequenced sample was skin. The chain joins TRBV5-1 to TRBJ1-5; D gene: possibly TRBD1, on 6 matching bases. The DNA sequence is TGCGCCAGCAGCTTGGCAGGGGCCGGCAATCAGCCCCAGCATTTT. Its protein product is CASSLAGAGNQPQHF.